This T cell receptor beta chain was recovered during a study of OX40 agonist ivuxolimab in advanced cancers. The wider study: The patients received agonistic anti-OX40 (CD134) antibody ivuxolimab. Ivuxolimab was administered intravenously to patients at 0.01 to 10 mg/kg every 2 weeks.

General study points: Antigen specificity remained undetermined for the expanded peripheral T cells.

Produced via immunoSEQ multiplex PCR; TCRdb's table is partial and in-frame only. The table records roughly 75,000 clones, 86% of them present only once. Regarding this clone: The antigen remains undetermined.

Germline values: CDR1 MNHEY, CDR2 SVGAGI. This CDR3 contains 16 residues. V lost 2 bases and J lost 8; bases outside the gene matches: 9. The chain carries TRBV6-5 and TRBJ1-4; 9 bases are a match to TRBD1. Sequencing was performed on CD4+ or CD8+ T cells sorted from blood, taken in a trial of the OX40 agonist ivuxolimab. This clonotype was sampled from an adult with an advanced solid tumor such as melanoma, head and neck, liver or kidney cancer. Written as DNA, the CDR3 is TGTGCCAGCAGTTACGGACCTCCGGGACAGGGCGAAAAACTGTTTTTT. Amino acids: CASSYGPPGQGEKLFF.